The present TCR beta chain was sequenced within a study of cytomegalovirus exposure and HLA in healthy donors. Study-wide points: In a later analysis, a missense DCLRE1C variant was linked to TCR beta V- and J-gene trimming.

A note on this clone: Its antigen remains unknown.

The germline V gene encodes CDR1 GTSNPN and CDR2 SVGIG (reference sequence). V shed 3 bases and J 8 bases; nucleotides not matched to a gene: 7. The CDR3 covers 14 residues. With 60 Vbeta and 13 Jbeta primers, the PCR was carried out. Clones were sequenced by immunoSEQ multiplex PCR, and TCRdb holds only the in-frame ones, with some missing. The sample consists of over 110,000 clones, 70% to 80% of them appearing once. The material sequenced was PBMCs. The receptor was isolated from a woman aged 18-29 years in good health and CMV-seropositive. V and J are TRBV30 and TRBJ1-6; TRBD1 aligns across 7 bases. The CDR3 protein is CAWRFGTADSPLHF. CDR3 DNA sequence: TGTGCCTGGAGGTTCGGGACAGCGGATTCACCCCTCCACTTT. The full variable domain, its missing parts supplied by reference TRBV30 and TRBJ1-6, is SQTIHQWPATLVQPVGSPLSLECTVEGTSNPNLYWYRQAAGRGLQLLFYSVGIGQISSEVPQNLSASRPQDRQFILSSKKLLLSDSGFYLCAWRFGTADSPLHFGNGTRLTVT.